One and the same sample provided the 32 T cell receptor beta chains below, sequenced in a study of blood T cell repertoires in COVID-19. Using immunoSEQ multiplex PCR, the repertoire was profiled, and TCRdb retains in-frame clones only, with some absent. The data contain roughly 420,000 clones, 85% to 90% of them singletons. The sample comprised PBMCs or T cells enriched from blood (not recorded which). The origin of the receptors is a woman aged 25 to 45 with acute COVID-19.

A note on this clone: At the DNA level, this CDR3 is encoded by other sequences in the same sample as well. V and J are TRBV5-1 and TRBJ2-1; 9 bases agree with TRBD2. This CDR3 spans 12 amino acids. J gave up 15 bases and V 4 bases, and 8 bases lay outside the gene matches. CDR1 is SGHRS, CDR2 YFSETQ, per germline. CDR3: CASSASGEWTFF. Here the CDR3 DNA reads TGCGCCAGCAGCGCTAGCGGGGAGTGGACGTTCTTC.

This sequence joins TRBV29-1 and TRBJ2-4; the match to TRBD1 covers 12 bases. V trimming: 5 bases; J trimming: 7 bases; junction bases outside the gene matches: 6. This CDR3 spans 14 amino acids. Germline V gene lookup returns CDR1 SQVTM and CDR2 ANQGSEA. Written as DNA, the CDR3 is TGCAGCGTTCAGGGACAGGGGGCCTGGAACATTCAGTACTTC. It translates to CSVQGQGAWNIQYF.

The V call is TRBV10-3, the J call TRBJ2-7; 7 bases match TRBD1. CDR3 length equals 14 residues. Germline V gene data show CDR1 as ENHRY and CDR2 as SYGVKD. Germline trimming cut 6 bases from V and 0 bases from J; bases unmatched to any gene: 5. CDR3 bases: TGTGCCATCAGGCCGGGACAGCTCTCCTACGAGCAGTACTTC. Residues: CAIRPGQLSYEQYF.

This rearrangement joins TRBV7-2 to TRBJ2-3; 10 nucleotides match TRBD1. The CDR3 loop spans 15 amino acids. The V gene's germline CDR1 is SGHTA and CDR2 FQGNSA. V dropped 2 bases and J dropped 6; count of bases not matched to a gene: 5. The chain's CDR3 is CASSLQGTGDDTQYF. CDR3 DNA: TGTGCCAGCAGCTTACAGGGGACAGGGGACGATACGCAGTATTTT.

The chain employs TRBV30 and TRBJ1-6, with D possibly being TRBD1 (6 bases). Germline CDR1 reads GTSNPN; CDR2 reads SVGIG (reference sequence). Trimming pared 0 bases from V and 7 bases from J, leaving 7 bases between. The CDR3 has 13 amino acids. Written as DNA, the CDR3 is TGTGCCTGGAGTGTGGACAGAAATTCACCCCTCCACTTT. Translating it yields CAWSVDRNSPLHF.

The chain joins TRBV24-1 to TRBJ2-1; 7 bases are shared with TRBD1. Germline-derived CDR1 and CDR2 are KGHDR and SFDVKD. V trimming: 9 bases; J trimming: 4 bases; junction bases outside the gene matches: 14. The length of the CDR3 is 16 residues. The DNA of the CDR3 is TGTGCCACCGGACGCCGGGGACAGTCCCTATACAATGAGCAGTTCTTC. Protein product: CATGRRGQSLYNEQFF.

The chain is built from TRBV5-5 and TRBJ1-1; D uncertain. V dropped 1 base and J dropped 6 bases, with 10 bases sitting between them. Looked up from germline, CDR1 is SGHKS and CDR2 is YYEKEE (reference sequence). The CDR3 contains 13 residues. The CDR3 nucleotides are TGTGCCAGCAGCTTGACTATTTCCGCTGAAGCTTTCTTT. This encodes CASSLTISAEAFF.

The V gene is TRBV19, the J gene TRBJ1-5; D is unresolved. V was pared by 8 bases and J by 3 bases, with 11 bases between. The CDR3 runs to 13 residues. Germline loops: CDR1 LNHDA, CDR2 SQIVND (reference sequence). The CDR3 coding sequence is TGTGCCAGTCGGGGATTAGTCAATCAGCCCCAGCATTTT. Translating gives CASRGLVNQPQHF.

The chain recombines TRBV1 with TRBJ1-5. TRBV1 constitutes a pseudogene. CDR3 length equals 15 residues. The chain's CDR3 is CTSSLGAGCNQPQHF. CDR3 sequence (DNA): TGCACCAGCAGCCTGGGTGCGGGGTGCAATCAGCCCCAGCATTTT.

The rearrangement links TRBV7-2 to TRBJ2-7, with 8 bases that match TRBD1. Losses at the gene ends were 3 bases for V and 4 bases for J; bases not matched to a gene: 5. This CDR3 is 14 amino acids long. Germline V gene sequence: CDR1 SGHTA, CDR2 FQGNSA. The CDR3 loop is CASSFDRGDYEQYF. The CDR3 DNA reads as TGTGCCAGCAGCTTTGACAGGGGTGATTACGAGCAGTACTTC.

The CDR3 DNA reads TGTGCCAGCAGCTCCAACAGGGCAAGCTCCTACGAGCAGTACTTC. It translates to CASSSNRASSYEQYF. The gene calls are TRBV7-2 and TRBJ2-7, with D possibly being TRBD1 (6 bases). V lost 4 bases, J lost 0 bases, and 13 bases lay in between. The CDR3 length is 15 residues. The germline CDR1 and CDR2 sequences are SGHTA and FQGNSA.

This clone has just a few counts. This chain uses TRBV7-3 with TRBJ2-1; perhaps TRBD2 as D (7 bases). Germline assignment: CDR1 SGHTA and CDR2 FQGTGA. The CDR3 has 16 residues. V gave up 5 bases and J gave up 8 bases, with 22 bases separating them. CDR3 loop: CASSPSGRGGGYEQFF. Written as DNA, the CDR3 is TGTGCCAGCAGCCCCTCTGGCCGAGGGGGGGGCTATGAGCAGTTCTTC.

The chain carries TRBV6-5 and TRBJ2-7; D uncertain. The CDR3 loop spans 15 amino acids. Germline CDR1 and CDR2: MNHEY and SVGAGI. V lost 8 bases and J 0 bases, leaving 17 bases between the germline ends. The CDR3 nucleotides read TGTGCCAGCTCCGAAGCAGGAACCTCCTCCTACGAGCAGTACTTC. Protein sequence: CASSEAGTSSYEQYF.

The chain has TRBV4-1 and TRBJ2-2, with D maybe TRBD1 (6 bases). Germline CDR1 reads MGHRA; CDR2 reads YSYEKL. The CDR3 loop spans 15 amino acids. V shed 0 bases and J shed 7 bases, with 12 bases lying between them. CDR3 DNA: TGCGCCAGCAGCCAAGAGGGGCAGGGGTACGGGGAGCTGTTTTTT. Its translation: CASSQEGQGYGELFF.

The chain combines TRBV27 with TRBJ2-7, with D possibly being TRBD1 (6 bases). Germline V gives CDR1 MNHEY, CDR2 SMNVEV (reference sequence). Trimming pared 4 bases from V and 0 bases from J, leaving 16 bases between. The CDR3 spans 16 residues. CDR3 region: CASSSYRDHPSYEQYF. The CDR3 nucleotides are TGTGCCAGCAGTTCTTACAGGGACCATCCCTCCTACGAGCAGTACTTC.

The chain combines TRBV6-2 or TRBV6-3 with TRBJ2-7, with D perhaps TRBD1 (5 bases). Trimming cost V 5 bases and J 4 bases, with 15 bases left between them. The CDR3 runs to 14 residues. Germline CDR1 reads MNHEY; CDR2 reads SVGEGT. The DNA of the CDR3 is TGTGCCAGCAGTCCCTCCTACCAGGGTTACGAGCAGTACTTC. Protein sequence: CASSPSYQGYEQYF.

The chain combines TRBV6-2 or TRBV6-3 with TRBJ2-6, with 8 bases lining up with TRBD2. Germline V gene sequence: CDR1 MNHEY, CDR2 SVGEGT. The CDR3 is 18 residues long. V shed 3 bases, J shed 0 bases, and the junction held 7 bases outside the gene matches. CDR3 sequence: CASSYRRLARSGANVLTF. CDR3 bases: TGTGCCAGCAGTTATAGGAGACTAGCGCGCTCTGGGGCCAACGTCCTGACTTTC.

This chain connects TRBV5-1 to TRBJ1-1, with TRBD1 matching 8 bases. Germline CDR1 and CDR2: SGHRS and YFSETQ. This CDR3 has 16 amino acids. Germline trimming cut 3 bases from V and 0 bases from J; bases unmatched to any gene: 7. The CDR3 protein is CASSSDRGSMNTEAFF. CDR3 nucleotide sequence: TGCGCCAGCAGCTCCGACAGGGGCAGTATGAACACTGAAGCTTTCTTT. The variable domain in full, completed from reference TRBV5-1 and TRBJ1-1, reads KAGVTQTPRYLIKTRGQQVTLSCSPISGHRSVSWYQQTPGQGLQFLFEYFSETQRNKGNFPGRFSGRQFSNSRSEMNVSTLELGDSALYLCASSSDRGSMNTEAFFGQGTRLTVV.

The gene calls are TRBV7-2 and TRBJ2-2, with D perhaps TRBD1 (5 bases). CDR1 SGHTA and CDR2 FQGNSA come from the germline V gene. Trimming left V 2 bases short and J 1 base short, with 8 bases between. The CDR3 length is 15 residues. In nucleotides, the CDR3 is TGTGCCAGCAGCTTAAGGGGCCAGAACACCGGGGAGCTGTTTTTT. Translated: CASSLRGQNTGELFF.

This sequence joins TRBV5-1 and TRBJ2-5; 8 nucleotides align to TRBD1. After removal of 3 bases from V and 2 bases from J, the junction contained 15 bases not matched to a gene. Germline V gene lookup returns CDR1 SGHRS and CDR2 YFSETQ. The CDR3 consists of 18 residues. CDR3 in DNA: TGCGCCAGCAGCTGGGGGGTTGCCGGGACAGGATCTCAAGAGACCCAGTACTTC. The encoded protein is CASSWGVAGTGSQETQYF.

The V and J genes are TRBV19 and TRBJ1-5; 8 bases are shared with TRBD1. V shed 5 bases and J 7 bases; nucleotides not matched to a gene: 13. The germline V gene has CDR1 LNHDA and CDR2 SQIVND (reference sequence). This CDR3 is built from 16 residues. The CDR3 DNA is TGTGCCAGTAGTTTACCGGGACAGGTAGTAGGACAGCCCCAGCATTTT. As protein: CASSLPGQVVGQPQHF. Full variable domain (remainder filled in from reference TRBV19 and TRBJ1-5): DGGITQSPKYLFRKEGQNVTLSCEQNLNHDAMYWYRQDPGQGLRLIYYSQIVNDFQKGDIAEGYSVSREKKESFPLTVTSAQKNPTAFYLCASSLPGQVVGQPQHFGDGTRLSIL.

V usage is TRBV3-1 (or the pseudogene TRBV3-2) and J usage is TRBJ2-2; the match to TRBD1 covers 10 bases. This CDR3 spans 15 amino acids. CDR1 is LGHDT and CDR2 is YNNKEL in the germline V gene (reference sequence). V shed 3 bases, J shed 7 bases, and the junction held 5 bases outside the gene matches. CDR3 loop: CASSQEDRGHGELFF. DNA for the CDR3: TGTGCCAGCAGCCAGGAAGACAGGGGGCACGGGGAGCTGTTTTTT.

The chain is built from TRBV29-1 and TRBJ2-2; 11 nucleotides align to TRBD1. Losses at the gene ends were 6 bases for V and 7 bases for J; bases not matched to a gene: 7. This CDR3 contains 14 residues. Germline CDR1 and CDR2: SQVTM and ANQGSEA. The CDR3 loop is CSVEDRGRIGELFF. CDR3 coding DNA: TGCAGCGTAGAGGACAGGGGGCGTATCGGGGAGCTGTTTTTT.

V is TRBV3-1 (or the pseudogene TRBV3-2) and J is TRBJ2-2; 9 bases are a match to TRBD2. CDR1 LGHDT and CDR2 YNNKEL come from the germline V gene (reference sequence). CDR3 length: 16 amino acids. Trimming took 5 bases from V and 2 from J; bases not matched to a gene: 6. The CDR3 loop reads CASSYAAGGNTGELFF. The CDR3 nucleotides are TGTGCCAGCAGCTACGCAGCGGGGGGAAACACCGGGGAGCTGTTTTTT.

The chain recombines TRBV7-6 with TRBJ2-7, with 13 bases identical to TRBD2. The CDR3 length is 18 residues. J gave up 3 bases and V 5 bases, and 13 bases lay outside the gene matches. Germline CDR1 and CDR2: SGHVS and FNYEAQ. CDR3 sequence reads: CASSPNFGTSGVNYEQYF. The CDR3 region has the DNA TGTGCCAGCAGCCCAAACTTCGGGACTAGCGGGGTTAACTACGAGCAGTACTTC.

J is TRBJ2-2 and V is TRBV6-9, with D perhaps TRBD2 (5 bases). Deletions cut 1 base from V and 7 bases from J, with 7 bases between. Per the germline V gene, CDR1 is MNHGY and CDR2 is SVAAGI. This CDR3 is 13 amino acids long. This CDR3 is CASSYYEGGELFF. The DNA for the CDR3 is TGTGCCAGCAGTTATTATGAGGGCGGGGAGCTGTTTTTT.

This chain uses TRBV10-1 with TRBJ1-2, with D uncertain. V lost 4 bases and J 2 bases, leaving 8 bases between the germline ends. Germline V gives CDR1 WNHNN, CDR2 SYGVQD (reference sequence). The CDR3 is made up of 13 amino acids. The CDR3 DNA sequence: TGCGCCAGCAGTGTGGGCAGGAACTATGGCTACACCTTC. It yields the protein CASSVGRNYGYTF.

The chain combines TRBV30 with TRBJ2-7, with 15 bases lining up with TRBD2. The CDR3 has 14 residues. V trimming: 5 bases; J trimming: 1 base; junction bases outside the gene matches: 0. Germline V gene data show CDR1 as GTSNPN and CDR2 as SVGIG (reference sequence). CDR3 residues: CAWGTSGGSYEQYF. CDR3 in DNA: TGTGCCTGGGGGACTAGCGGGGGGTCCTACGAGCAGTACTTC.

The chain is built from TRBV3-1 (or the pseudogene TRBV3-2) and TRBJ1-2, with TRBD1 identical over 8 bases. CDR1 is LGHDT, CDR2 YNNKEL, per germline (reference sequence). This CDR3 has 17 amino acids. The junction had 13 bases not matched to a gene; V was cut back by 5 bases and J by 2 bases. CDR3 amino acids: CASSARDRPFGNYGYTF. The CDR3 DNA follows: TGTGCCAGCAGCGCCCGGGACAGGCCCTTCGGGAACTATGGCTACACCTTC.

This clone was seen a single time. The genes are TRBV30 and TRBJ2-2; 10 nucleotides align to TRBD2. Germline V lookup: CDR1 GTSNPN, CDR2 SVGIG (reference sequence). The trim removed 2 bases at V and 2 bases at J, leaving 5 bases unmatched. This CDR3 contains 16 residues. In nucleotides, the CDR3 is TGTGCCTGGAGTCAAGCGGGGGGGCCTAACACCGGGGAGCTGTTTTTT. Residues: CAWSQAGGPNTGELFF.

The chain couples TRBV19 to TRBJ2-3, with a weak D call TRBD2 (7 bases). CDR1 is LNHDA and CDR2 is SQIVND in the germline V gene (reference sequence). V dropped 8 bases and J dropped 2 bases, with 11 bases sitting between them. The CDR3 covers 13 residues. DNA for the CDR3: TGTGCCAGTCGGCGGGGGCCCACAGATACGCAGTATTTT. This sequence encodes CASRRGPTDTQYF. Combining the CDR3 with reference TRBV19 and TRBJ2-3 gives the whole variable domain DGGITQSPKYLFRKEGQNVTLSCEQNLNHDAMYWYRQDPGQGLRLIYYSQIVNDFQKGDIAEGYSVSREKKESFPLTVTSAQKNPTAFYLCASRRGPTDTQYFGPGTRLTVL.

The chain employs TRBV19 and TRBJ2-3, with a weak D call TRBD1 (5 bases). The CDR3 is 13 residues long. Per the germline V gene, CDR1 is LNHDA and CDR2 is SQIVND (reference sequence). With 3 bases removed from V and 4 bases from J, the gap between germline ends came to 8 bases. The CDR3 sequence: CASSIRVSDTQYF. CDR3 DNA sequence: TGTGCCAGTAGTATCAGGGTCTCAGATACGCAGTATTTT.